This TCR beta chain is from a study of human T cells and chemical hapten exposure. Study background: Patients were given diphenylcyclopropenone on the scalp weekly across the roughly 25-week study. Predominantly women, the patients had alopecia areata, totalis or universalis. Small differences in pooled library volume mainly drove the variation in TCR yields per sample.

Trimming cost V 4 bases and J 4 bases, with 10 bases left between them. The CDR3 is 13 residues long. CDR1 LGHNA and CDR2 YSLEER come from the germline V gene. Time point defined: patch test 1, 2 weeks after DPC sensitization. Indicated treatment: therapeutic diphenylcyclopropenone sensitization with weekly scalp DPC. Blood was drawn before each patch test was applied. TCRdb called the RACE reads again in MiXCR, with one record for every CDR3 protein. The profile shows about 340,000 distinct CDR3 sequences, around 7% of them singletons. This material consisted of whole blood, taken in connection with sensitization to the hapten diphenylcyclopropenone (DPC). This rearrangement joins TRBV4-3 to TRBJ1-1; D unclear. The sequence was obtained from a woman aged 18-30 years with alopecia areata. Some clones in this sample may be carry-over from other donors' samples. The CDR3 here is CASSPASGTEAFF. The CDR3, as DNA: TGCGCCAGCAGCCCTGCGTCGGGCACTGAAGCTTTCTTT.